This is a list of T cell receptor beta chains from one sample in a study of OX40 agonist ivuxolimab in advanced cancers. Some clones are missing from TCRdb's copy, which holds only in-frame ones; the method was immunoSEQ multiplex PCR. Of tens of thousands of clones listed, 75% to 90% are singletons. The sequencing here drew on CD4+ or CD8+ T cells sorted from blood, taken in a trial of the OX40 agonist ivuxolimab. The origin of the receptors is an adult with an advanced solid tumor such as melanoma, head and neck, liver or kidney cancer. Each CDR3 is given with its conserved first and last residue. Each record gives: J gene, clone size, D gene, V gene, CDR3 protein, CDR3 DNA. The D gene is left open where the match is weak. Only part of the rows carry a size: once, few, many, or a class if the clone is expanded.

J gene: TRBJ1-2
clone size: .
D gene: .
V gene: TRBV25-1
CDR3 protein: CASSDPYRKGYTF
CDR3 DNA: TGTGCCAGCAGTGACCCCTACAGGAAAGGCTACACCTTC

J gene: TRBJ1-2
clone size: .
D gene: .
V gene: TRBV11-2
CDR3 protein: CASSPNVIAGYTF
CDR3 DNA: TGTGCCAGCAGTCCCAATGTAATTGCTGGCTACACCTTC

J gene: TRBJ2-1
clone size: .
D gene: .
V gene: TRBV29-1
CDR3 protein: CSVATPGRKQFF
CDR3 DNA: TGCAGCGTTGCCACCCCAGGGCGAAAGCAGTTCTTC

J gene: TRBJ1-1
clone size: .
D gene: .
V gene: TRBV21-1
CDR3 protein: CASSTRTWAEAFF
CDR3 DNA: TGTGCCAGCAGCACCCGGACGTGGGCTGAAGCTTTCTTT

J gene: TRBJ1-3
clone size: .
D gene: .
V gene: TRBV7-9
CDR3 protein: CASIRDYGNTIYF
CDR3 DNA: TGTGCCAGCATCCGGGATTATGGAAACACCATATATTTT

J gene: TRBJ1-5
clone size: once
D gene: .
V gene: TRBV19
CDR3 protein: CASSMTGGQPQHF
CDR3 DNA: TGTGCCAGTAGTATGACGGGAGGTCAGCCCCAGCATTTT

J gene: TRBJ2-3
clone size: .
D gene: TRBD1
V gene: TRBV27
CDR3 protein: CASSLRTGQGTDTQYF
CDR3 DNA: TGTGCCAGCAGTTTAAGGACGGGACAGGGAACAGATACGCAGTATTTT

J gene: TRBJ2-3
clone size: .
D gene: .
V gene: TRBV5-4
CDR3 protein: CASSLKVTDTQYF
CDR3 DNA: TGTGCCAGCAGCTTAAAGGTCACAGATACGCAGTATTTT

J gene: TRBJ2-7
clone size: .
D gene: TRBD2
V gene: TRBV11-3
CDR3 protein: CASSPLLAGGRNSYEQYF
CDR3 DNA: TGTGCCAGCAGCCCCCTGTTAGCGGGAGGTCGAAACTCCTACGAGCAGTACTTC

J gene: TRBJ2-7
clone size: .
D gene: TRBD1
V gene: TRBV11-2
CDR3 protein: CASIPGQGGGEQYF
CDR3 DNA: TGTGCCAGCATCCCGGGACAGGGAGGGGGTGAGCAGTACTTC

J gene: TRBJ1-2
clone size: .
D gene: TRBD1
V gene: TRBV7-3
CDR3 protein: CASSPGQGGGYTF
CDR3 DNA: TGTGCCAGCAGCCCGGGACAGGGCGGAGGCTACACCTTC

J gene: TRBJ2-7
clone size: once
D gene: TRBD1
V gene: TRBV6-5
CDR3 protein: CASSYSGQVGYEQYF
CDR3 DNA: TGTGCCAGCAGTTACTCCGGACAGGTAGGGTACGAGCAGTACTTC

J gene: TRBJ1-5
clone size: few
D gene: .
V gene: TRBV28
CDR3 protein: CASSPLLRPQHF
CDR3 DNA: TGTGCCAGCAGTCCCCTGCTTCGGCCCCAGCATTTT

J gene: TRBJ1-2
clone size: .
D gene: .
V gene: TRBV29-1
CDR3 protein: CSAENRANYGYTF
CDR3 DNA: TGCAGCGCGGAAAACAGGGCTAACTATGGCTACACCTTC

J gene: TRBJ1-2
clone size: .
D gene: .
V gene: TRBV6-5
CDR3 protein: CASRQGRWYGYTF
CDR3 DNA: TGTGCCAGCAGACAGGGTAGATGGTATGGCTACACCTTC

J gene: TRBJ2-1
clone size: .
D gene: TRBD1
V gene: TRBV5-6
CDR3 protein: CASSSDGTGGWNEQFF
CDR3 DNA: TGTGCCAGCAGCTCCGACGGGACAGGGGGCTGGAATGAGCAGTTCTTC

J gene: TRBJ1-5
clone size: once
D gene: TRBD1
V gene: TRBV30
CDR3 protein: CAWSLRYTGDRGVSNQPQHF
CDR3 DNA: TGTGCCTGGAGCCTACGCTATACCGGAGACAGGGGCGTTAGCAATCAGCCCCAGCATTTT

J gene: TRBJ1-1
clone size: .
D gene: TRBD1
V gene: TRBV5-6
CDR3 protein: CASSLFWTGGGTEAFF
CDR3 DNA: TGTGCCAGCAGCTTGTTCTGGACAGGGGGCGGAACTGAAGCTTTCTTT

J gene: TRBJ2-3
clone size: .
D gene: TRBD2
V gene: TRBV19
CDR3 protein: CASRPGLAGVGQYF
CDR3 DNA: TGTGCCAGTAGACCGGGACTAGCGGGAGTAGGGCAGTATTTT

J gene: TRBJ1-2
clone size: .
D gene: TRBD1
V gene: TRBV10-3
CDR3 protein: CAISETGTGGYGYTF
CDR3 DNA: TGTGCCATCAGCGAGACCGGGACAGGGGGCTATGGCTACACCTTC

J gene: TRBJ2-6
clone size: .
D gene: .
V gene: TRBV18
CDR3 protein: CASSPNEFGVAGANVLTF
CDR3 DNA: TGTGCCAGCTCACCTAACGAGTTCGGGGTCGCTGGGGCCAACGTCCTGACTTTC

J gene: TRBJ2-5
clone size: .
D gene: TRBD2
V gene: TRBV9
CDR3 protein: CASSYSGTRYQETQYF
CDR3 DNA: TGTGCCAGCAGCTATTCCGGGACTAGATACCAAGAGACCCAGTACTTC

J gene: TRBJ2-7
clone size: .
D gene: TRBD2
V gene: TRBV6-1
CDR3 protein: CASSEALASGTFSYEQYF
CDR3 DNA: TGTGCCAGCAGTGAAGCGCTGGCTAGCGGGACCTTCTCCTACGAGCAGTACTTC

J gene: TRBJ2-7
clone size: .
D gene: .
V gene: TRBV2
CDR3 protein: CASSELSGGAYEQYF
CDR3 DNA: TGTGCCAGCAGTGAACTGTCAGGGGGGGCCTACGAGCAGTACTTC

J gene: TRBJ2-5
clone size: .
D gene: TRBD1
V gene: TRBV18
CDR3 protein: CASSPDRGSRETQYF
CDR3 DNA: TGTGCCAGCTCACCAGACAGGGGGAGTCGGGAGACCCAGTACTTC

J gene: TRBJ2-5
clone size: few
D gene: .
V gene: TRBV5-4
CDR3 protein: CASSLFSGTAETQYF
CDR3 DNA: TGTGCCAGCAGCTTGTTTAGCGGCACTGCAGAGACCCAGTACTTC

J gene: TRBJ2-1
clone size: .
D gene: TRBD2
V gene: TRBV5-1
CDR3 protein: CASSRTSGSGEQFF
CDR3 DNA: TGCGCCAGCAGCCGGACTAGCGGTAGCGGTGAGCAGTTCTTC

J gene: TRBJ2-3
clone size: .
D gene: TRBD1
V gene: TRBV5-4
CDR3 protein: CASSFTGEDTQYF
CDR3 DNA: TGTGCCAGCAGCTTTACAGGGGAAGATACGCAGTATTTT

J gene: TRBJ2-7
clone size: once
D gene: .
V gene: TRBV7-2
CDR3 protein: CASSLDRRAYEQYF
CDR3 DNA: TGTGCCAGCAGCTTAGACAGGAGAGCCTACGAGCAGTACTTC

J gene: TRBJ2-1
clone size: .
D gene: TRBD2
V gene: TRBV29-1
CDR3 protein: CSVFPRTSGSNEQFF
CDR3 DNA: TGCAGCGTTTTCCCAAGGACTAGCGGGAGTAATGAGCAGTTCTTC

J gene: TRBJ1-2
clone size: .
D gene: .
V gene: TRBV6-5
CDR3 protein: CASRPWGSRSYGYTF
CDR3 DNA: TGTGCCAGCAGACCATGGGGCTCCAGGAGCTATGGCTACACCTTC

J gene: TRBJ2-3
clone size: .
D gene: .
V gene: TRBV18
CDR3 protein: CASSPGTTDTQYF
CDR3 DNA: TGTGCCAGCTCACCGGGGACCACAGATACGCAGTATTTT

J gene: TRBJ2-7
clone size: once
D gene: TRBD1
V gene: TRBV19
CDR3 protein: CASSRDRGLSYEQYF
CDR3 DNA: TGTGCCAGTAGCCGGGACAGGGGGCTCTCCTACGAGCAGTACTTC

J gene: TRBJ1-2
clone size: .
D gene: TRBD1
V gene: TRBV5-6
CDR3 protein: CASSFRDRQSGYTF
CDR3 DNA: TGTGCCAGCAGCTTCCGGGACAGGCAATCTGGCTACACCTTC

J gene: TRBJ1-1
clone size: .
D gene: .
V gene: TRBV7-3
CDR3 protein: CASSLSWGATEAFF
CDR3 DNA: TGTGCCAGCAGCTTGTCCTGGGGTGCCACTGAAGCTTTCTTT

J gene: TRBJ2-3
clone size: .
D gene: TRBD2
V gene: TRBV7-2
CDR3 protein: CASSLGLAVGVDTQYF
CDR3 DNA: TGTGCCAGCAGCTTGGGACTAGCGGTGGGGGTAGATACGCAGTATTTT

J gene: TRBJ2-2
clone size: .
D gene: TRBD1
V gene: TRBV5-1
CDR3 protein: CASSLQGWNTGELFF
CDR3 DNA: TGCGCCAGCAGCCTACAGGGGTGGAACACCGGGGAGCTGTTTTTT

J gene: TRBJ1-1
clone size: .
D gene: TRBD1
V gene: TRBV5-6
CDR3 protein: CASSFYRGMGEAFF
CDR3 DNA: TGTGCCAGCAGCTTTTACAGGGGCATGGGGGAAGCTTTCTTT

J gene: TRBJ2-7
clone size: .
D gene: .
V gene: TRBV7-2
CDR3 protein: CASNQAGFPYEQYF
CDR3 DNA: TGTGCCAGCAACCAAGCCGGGTTCCCCTACGAGCAGTACTTC

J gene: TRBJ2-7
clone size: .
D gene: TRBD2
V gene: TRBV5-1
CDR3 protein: CASSLATSGYYEQYF
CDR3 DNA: TGCGCCAGCAGCTTGGCGACTAGCGGGTACTACGAGCAGTACTTC

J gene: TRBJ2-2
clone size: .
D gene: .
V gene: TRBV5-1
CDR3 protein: CASSLGGASGELFF
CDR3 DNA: TGCGCCAGCAGCCTGGGGGGCGCATCCGGGGAGCTGTTTTTT

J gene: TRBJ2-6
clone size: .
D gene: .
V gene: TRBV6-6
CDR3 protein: CASSNQVTGANVLTF
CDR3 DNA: TGTGCCAGCAGTAACCAGGTCACCGGGGCCAACGTCCTGACTTTC

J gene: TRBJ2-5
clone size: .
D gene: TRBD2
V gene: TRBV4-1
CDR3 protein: CASSQGGRERRETQYF
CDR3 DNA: TGCGCCAGCAGCCAAGGTGGGCGGGAGCGACGAGAGACCCAGTACTTC

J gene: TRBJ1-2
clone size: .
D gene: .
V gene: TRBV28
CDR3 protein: CAIGRYGYTF
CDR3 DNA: TGTGCCATTGGCCGCTATGGCTACACCTTC

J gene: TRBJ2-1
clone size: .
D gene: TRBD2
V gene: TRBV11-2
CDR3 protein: CASSLRVSGLAGGSNEQFF
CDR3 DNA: TGTGCCAGCAGCCTACGCGTCTCCGGACTAGCGGGAGGGTCTAATGAGCAGTTCTTC

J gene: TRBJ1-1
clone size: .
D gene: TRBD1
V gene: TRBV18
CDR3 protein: CASSSQGDRTEAFF
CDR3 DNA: TGTGCCAGCTCATCACAGGGGGACAGGACTGAAGCTTTCTTT